The 20 T cell receptor beta chains below come from one sample, sequenced in a study of beta chain features in type 1 diabetes. Investigators reverse transcribed all isolated RNA, so they sequenced expressed TCRB transcripts. The table came from immunoSEQ multiplex PCR; TCRdb's copy has only in-frame clones and leaves some out. The data contain 680,000 or so clones, about a sixth of them singletons. Sequenced material: naive CD4+ T cells from blood. The receptors were gathered from a young man in good health.

The table lists this clone with a few counts. The chain joins TRBV7-2 to TRBJ2-3; 9 bases are shared with TRBD2. J was trimmed by 8 bases and V by 4 bases; bases with no gene match: 1. This CDR3 contains 12 residues. Germline assignment: CDR1 SGHTA and CDR2 FQGNSA. DNA of the CDR3: TGTGCCAGCAGCTCAGCGGGAGGTACGCAGTATTTT. The encoded protein is CASSSAGGTQYF.

This clone was picked up a small number of times. The chain employs TRBV28 and TRBJ2-4; 8 bases are shared with TRBD2. The CDR3 extends over 17 amino acids. The trim removed 2 bases at V and 0 bases at J, leaving 6 bases unmatched. CDR1 MDHEN and CDR2 SYDVKM come from the germline V gene. CDR3 protein: CASSLAGGTLAKNIQYF. CDR3 sequence (DNA): TGTGCCAGCAGTTTAGCGGGGGGAACGCTAGCCAAAAACATTCAGTACTTC.

This clone was counted a few times. This rearrangement joins TRBV7-9 to TRBJ1-2; TRBD1 agrees at 10 bases. V trimming: 6 bases; J trimming: 8 bases; junction bases outside the gene matches: 18. The CDR3 sequence is 17 residues long. Germline values: CDR1 SEHNR, CDR2 FQNEAQ (reference sequence). Here the CDR3 reads CASSLPGTGVPVRGYTF. The CDR3 nucleotides read TGTGCCAGCAGTTTACCCGGGACAGGGGTCCCGGTCAGGGGCTACACCTTC.

The chain is built from TRBV11-2 and TRBJ2-7; D is unresolved. The CDR3 is 13 amino acids. Trimming pared 0 bases from V and 1 base from J, leaving 4 bases between. CDR1 and CDR2 from the germline V gene are SGHAT and FQNNGV. CDR3 nucleotides: TGTGCCAGCAGCTTAGATTATTCCTACGAGCAGTACTTC. Encoded protein: CASSLDYSYEQYF. The variable domain in full, completed from reference TRBV11-2 and TRBJ2-7, reads EAGVAQSPRYKIIEKRQSVAFWCNPISGHATLYWYQQILGQGPKLLIQFQNNGVVDDSQLPKDRFSAERLKGVDSTLKIQPAKLEDSAVYLCASSLDYSYEQYFGPGTRLTVT.

This clone occurred a few times. The genes are TRBV6-5 and TRBJ2-7; D is unclear. Trimming cost V 4 bases and J 0 bases, with 7 bases left between them. The V gene's germline CDR1 is MNHEY and CDR2 SVGAGI. The CDR3 is 13 amino acids. The CDR3 sequence: CASSLRFSYEQYF. For the CDR3, the DNA is TGTGCCAGCAGTTTGCGCTTCTCCTACGAGCAGTACTTC.

This clone has just a few counts. The rearrangement joins TRBV10-3 to TRBJ1-2; D is possibly TRBD1 (6 bases). V lost 10 bases, J lost 6 bases, and 15 bases lay in between. CDR3 length: 12 amino acids. Germline V lookup: CDR1 ENHRY, CDR2 SYGVKD. The CDR3 protein is CASGQLTNGYTF. The CDR3 bases are TGTGCCAGCGGACAGTTGACGAATGGCTACACCTTC.

The rearrangement joins TRBV5-4 to TRBJ2-7; D is undetermined. Trimming removed 0 bases from V and 3 bases from J, with 10 bases in between. Germline lookup yields CDR1 SGHNT and CDR2 YYREEE (reference sequence). The CDR3 runs to 14 residues. CDR3 coding DNA: TGTGCCAGCAGCTTGGGGTTCGACCACTACGAGCAGTACTTC. Protein product: CASSLGFDHYEQYF.

The V call is TRBV7-9, the J call TRBJ1-4; D is perhaps TRBD1 (5 bases). V shed 4 bases and J shed 1 base, with 7 bases lying between them. The CDR3 loop spans 14 amino acids. The germline V gene encodes CDR1 SEHNR and CDR2 FQNEAQ (reference sequence). This chain's CDR3 is CASSSTETNEKLFF. CDR3 in DNA: TGTGCCAGCAGCTCGACAGAAACTAATGAAAAACTGTTTTTT.

This clone was detected only a few times. The rearrangement links TRBV5-6 to TRBJ2-7; maybe TRBD2 (6 bases). Germline-derived CDR1 and CDR2 are SGHDT and YYEEEE. This CDR3 is 16 amino acids long. V gave up 1 base and J gave up 2 bases, with 16 bases separating them. This CDR3 is CASSLMLASVAYEQYF. The CDR3 DNA sequence: TGTGCCAGCAGCTTGATGCTGGCTAGCGTAGCCTACGAGCAGTACTTC.

This clone turned up a few times. The chain carries TRBV30 and TRBJ1-2; the match to TRBD1 covers 7 bases. Germline CDR1 and CDR2: GTSNPN and SVGIG (reference sequence). After removal of 3 bases from V and 5 bases from J, the junction contained 15 bases not matched to a gene. The CDR3 is 16 amino acids. This chain's CDR3 is CAWRRGPEVALYGYTF. The DNA of the CDR3 is TGTGCCTGGAGGAGGGGGCCGGAGGTAGCGCTGTATGGCTACACCTTC.

The chain links TRBV5-1 to TRBJ2-1, with a possible D match to TRBD1 (5 bases). Trimming removed 2 bases from V and 4 bases from J, with 7 bases in between. Germline V lookup: CDR1 SGHRS, CDR2 YFSETQ. The CDR3 extends over 13 amino acids. The CDR3 is CASSFREYNEQFF. The CDR3 nucleotides read TGCGCCAGCAGCTTCAGGGAATACAATGAGCAGTTCTTC.

This clone was counted only a few times. The CDR3 DNA reads as TGCGCCAGCAGTGACGGCAGGTCCTTCGCTGGGGCCAACGTCCTGACTTTC. Encoded protein: CASSDGRSFAGANVLTF. This chain links TRBV10-2 with TRBJ2-6, with D uncertain. With 3 bases removed from V and 2 bases from J, the gap between germline ends came to 14 bases. The CDR3 spans 17 residues. The V gene's germline CDR1 is WSHSY and CDR2 SAAADI.

This clone turned up a few times. The CDR3 DNA reads TGTGCCAGCTCACCCCCGGGACAGGGGGCGAATACGCAGTATTTT. It translates to CASSPPGQGANTQYF. The chain couples TRBV18 to TRBJ2-3, with 12 bases lining up with TRBD1. Germline-derived CDR1 and CDR2 are KGHSH and LQKENI. The CDR3 runs to 15 residues. V dropped 3 bases and J dropped 7; count of bases not matched to a gene: 5.

The genes are TRBV18 and TRBJ1-2, with 10 bases lining up with TRBD1. Germline V gives CDR1 KGHSH, CDR2 LQKENI. Trimming removed 1 base from V and 7 bases from J; junction bases left unmatched: 9. The CDR3 contains 16 residues. The CDR3 reads CASSPQGQGEVRGYTF. The CDR3 DNA is TGTGCCAGCTCACCACAAGGACAGGGGGAGGTTCGTGGCTACACCTTC.

This clone has more than one count but fewer than ten. The gene calls are TRBV5-5 and TRBJ2-5; 9 bases fit TRBD2. Germline loops: CDR1 SGHKS, CDR2 YYEKEE (reference sequence). V lost 4 bases to trimming and J lost 0 bases; unmatched junction nucleotides: 10. The CDR3 runs 17 residues. Written as DNA, the CDR3 is TGTGCCAGCAGCACCGCCCCCAGCGGGGGGTACCAAGAGACCCAGTACTTC. Residues: CASSTAPSGGYQETQYF.

This clone was detected only a few times. V and J are TRBV30 and TRBJ2-7; the match to TRBD1 covers 8 bases. CDR1 is GTSNPN, CDR2 SVGIG, per germline (reference sequence). CDR3 length: 14 amino acids. The junction had 3 bases not matched to a gene; V was cut back by 2 bases and J by 0 bases. The CDR3 coding sequence is TGTGCCTGGAGTAGACAGGGGAACTCCTACGAGCAGTACTTC. It is translated as CAWSRQGNSYEQYF.

This chain links TRBV4-1 with TRBJ1-3; no reliable D call. The CDR3 extends over 13 amino acids. Germline CDR1 MGHRA, CDR2 YSYEKL. Trimming took 3 bases from V and 8 from J, leaving 11 bases between them. DNA of the CDR3: TGCGCCAGCAGCCACGCCGTGGCGGACACCATATATTTT. It codes for CASSHAVADTIYF.

This clone has a handful of counts. The chain uses TRBV11-3 and TRBJ2-5; 10 nucleotides agree with TRBD2. Losses at the gene ends were 5 bases for V and 4 bases for J; bases not matched to a gene: 7. Germline V lookup: CDR1 SGHNT, CDR2 YENEEA. The CDR3 runs to 15 residues. Here the CDR3 reads CASSTGTSAIETQYF. CDR3 bases: TGTGCCAGCAGCACGGGGACTAGCGCTATAGAGACCCAGTACTTC.

This clone was found a few times. The chain couples TRBV10-3 to TRBJ2-1; D perhaps matches TRBD2 (5 bases). Germline V gene lookup returns CDR1 ENHRY and CDR2 SYGVKD. The CDR3 is made up of 14 amino acids. V lost 4 bases, J lost 6 bases, and 13 bases lay in between. The CDR3 DNA sequence: TGTGCCATCAGTGTTGAGGGAGCTAGCAATGAGCAGTTCTTC. It translates to CAISVEGASNEQFF.

In its sample, this clone was seen a few times. The chain combines TRBV4-2 with TRBJ2-5; TRBD2 matches 8 bases. Losses at the gene ends were 1 base for V and 5 bases for J; bases not matched to a gene: 15. The CDR3 covers 18 residues. Germline-derived CDR1 and CDR2 are LGHNA and YNFKEQ. The CDR3 is CASSQGVGSGRGLETQYF. DNA of the CDR3: TGTGCCAGCAGCCAAGGGGTAGGAAGCGGGAGAGGTTTGGAGACCCAGTACTTC.